This T cell receptor beta chain was retrieved from a study of T cell responses to AZD1222 COVID-19 vaccine. V lost 4 bases, J lost 5 bases, and 12 bases stayed unmatched. CDR1 SGHNT and CDR2 YYREEE come from the germline V gene (reference sequence). The CDR3 contains 17 residues. TCRdb's table, derived via immunoSEQ multiplex PCR, lists solely in-frame clones and lacks some. Found here are over 100,000 clones, about 85% of them singletons; the top ten hold 2.4%. The rearrangement uses TRBV5-4 and TRBJ2-5, with 12 bases matching TRBD2. This TCR derives from an adult in good health. Here the sequenced sample was peripheral blood, taken on day 0 of AZD1222 vaccination. CDR3 DNA sequence: TGTGCCAGCAGCCCGGGTGGACTAGCGGGAACCGGGGAGACCCAGTACTTC. Translated: CASSPGGLAGTGETQYF.